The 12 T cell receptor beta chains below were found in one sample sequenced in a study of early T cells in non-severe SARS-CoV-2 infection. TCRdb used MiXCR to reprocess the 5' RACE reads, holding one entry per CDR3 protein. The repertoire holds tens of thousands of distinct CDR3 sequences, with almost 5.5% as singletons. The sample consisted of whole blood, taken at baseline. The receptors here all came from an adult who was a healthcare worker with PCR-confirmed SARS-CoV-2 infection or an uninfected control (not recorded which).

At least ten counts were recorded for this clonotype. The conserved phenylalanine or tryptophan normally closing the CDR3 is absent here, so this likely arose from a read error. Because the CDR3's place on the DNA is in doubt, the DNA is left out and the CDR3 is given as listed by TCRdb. This chain's CDR3 is CASSSGQGAEV. This chain links TRBV19 with TRBJ2-1; TRBD1, the table's D call, was not compared with the DNA. Germline V gene sequence: CDR1 LNHDA, CDR2 SQIVND (reference sequence). The CDR3 length equals 11 residues, ends included.

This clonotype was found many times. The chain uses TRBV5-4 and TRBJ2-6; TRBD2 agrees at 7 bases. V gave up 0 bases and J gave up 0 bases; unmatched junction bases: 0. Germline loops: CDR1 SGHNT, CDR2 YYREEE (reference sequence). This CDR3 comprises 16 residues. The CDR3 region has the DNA TGTGCCAGCAGCTTGGGCGGGAGCTCTGGGGCCAACGTCCTGACTTTC. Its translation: CASSLGGSSGANVLTF.

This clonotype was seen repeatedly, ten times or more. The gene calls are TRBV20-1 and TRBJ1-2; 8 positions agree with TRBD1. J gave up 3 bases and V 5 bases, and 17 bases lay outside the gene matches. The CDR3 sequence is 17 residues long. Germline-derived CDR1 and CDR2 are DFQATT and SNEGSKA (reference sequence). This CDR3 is CSAELPGQVDPHYGYTF. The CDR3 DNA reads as TGCAGTGCTGAGTTACCGGGACAGGTAGACCCCCACTATGGCTACACCTTC.

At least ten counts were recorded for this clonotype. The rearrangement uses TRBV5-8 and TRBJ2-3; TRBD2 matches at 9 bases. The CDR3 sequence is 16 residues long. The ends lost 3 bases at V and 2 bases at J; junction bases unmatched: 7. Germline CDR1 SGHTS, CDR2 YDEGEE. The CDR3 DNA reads TGTGCCAGCAGCTCAACTAGACTAGCGGACACAGATACGCAGTATTTT. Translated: CASSSTRLADTDTQYF.

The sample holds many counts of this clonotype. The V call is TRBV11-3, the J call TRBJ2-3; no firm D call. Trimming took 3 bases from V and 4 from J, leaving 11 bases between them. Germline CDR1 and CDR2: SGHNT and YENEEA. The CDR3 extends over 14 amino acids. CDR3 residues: CASSFSSISDTQYF. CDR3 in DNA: TGTGCCAGCAGCTTCTCATCTATCTCAGATACGCAGTATTTT.

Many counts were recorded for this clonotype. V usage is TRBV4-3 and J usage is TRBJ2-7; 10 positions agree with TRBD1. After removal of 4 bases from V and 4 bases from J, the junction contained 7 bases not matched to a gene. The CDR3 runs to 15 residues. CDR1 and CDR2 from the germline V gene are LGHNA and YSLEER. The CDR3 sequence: CASSRAGTGEYEQYV. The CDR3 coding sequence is TGCGCCAGCAGCCGAGCCGGGACAGGGGAGTACGAGCAGTACGTC.

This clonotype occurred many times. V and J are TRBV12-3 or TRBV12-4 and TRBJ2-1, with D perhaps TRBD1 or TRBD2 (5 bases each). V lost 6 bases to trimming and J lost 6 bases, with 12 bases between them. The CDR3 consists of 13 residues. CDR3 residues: CASSTGARNEQFF. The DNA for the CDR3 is TGTGCCAGCAGCACCGGGGCACGCAATGAGCAGTTCTTC.

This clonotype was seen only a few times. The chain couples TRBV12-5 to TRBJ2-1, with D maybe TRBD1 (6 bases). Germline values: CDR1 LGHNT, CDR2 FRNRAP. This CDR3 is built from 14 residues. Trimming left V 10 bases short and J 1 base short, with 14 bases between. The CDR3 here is CATKTGLSYNEQFF. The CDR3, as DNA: TGTGCTACCAAGACAGGTTTATCCTACAATGAGCAGTTCTTC. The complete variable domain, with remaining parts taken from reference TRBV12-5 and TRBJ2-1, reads DARVTQTPRHKVTEMGQEVTMRCQPILGHNTVFWYRQTMMQGLELLAYFRNRAPLDDSGMPKDRFSAEMPDATLATLKIQPSEPRDSAVYFCATKTGLSYNEQFFGPGTRLTVL.

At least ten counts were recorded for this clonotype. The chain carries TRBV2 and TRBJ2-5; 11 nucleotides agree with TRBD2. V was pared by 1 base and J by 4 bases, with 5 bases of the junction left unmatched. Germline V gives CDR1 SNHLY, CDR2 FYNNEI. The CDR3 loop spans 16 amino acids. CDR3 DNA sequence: TGTGCCAGCAGTGAAGGGGGGACTAGCGGTAGAGAGACCCAGTACTTC. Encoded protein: CASSEGGTSGRETQYF.

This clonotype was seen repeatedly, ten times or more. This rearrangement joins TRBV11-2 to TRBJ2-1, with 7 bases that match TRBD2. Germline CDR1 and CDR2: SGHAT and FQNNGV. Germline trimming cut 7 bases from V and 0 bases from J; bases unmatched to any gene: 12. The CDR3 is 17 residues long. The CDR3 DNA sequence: TGTGCCAGCACCCCTTTCGCTAGCGGCAGCTCCTACAATGAGCAGTTCTTC. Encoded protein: CASTPFASGSSYNEQFF.

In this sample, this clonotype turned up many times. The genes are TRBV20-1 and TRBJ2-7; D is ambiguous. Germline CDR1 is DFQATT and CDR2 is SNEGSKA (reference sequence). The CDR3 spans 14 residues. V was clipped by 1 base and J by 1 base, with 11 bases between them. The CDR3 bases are TGCAGTGCTAGAGGTATCGACACATCCTACGAGCAGTACTTC. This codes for CSARGIDTSYEQYF.

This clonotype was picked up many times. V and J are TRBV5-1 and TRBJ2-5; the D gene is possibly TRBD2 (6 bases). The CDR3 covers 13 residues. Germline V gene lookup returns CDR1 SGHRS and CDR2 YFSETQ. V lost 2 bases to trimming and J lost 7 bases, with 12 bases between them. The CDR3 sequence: CASSLTGRWTQYF. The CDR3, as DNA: TGCGCCAGCAGCTTAACTGGGAGGTGGACCCAGTACTTC.